What follows describes a single T cell receptor beta chain. Many counts were recorded for this clonotype. It lacks a known antigen. Base qualities are not at hand, and no much larger clone is one base apart. V is cut by 5 bases and J by 6 bases, and the space between the germline ends is 13 bases. The CDR3 covers 13 residues, taking in both the cysteine and the phenylalanine. Solely the CDR3 DNA is kept, with 39 bases framed from the first base. Library construction relied on PCR. TCRdb records Illumina HiSeq 2500 as the sequencer. TCR library preparation used molecular barcoding, with unique molecular identifiers applied to normalize quantification of the TCRbeta repertoire. The raw public reads went through TCRdb reprocessing: fastp at Q25, MiXCR clone calling, in-frame beta chains kept. For every CDR3 protein sequence, its rows merge into one entry that carries the most common genes and DNA. Within this sample are about 360,000 distinct CDR3 sequences, with about 14% of them counted one time only. The ten largest clones take up around 4.5% of the sample.

The entry originates in a study of T-cell reconstitution after alpha-beta-depleted transplantation in children listed by TCRdb under 2016. Regarding the research as a whole: The study quantitatively tracked T-cell immune reconstitution after TCRalphabeta/CD19-depleted allogeneic hematopoietic cell transplantation in children using TCR repertoire profiling.

This TCR derives from a human donor who donated a stem cell graft to a child with Fanconi anemia. The chain is assembled from TRBV12-3 or TRBV12-4 and TRBJ2-5; a tentative D call is TRBD1 (5 bases match). The material sequenced was PBMCs, taken from the stem cell graft. The base sequence is TGTGCCAGCAGTCCTGGTCAGGGTCAGACCCAGTACTTC. This sequence encodes CASSPGQGQTQYF.